The following is a T cell receptor (beta chain) sequence with its context. These data are taken from a study of blood T cell repertoires in COVID-19. The repertoire was sequenced with immunoSEQ multiplex PCR; TCRdb's copy has only in-frame clones and lacks some. The profile shows roughly 200,000 clones, 80% of them singletons. Per germline, CDR1 LGHDT and CDR2 YNNKEL (reference sequence). This CDR3 is built from 13 residues. With 4 bases clipped from V and 7 bases from J, the junction kept 6 bases outside the gene matches. The sequenced sample was peripheral blood. The rearrangement joins TRBV3-1 (or the pseudogene TRBV3-2) to TRBJ2-5; 7 bases fit TRBD1. This TCR came from a man between 65 and 79 years old with active or convalescent COVID-19. In DNA form, the CDR3 reads TGTGCCAGCAGCCGAGACAGGGCCCGGACCCAGTACTTC. It is translated as CASSRDRARTQYF.